The 15 T cell receptor beta chains below all came from one sample that was sequenced in a study of T cells after yellow fever vaccination. TCRdb recomputed calls from the 5' RACE reads with MiXCR, one row per CDR3 protein. The sample has roughly 94,000 distinct CDR3 sequences; 8.9% are singletons. This material consisted of CD8+ T cells not binding an NS4B(214-222) dextramer, sorted from PBMCs, taken more than 14 days after the first yellow fever vaccination. These TCRs come from a man in his late teens or twenties who received the YFV17D yellow fever vaccine.

In its sample, this clonotype was seen a few times. The chain carries TRBV20-1 and TRBJ1-1; the D is unclear. The CDR3 length is 16 residues. CDR1 and CDR2 from the germline V gene are DFQATT and SNEGSKA (reference sequence). V was trimmed by 0 bases and J by 2 bases, leaving 16 bases between them. The CDR3 DNA is TGCAGTGCTAGAGATCTACGGGCAGCCAAAAACACTGAAGCTTTCTTT. It yields the protein CSARDLRAAKNTEAFF.

This chain uses TRBV27 with TRBJ2-2; D remains unclear. Germline CDR1 reads MNHEY; CDR2 reads SMNVEV (reference sequence). V was trimmed by 3 bases and J by 3 bases, leaving 8 bases between them. This CDR3 spans 14 amino acids. CDR3 region: CASSFGQDTGELFF. The DNA of the CDR3 is TGTGCCAGCAGTTTCGGCCAGGACACCGGGGAGCTGTTTTTT.

This clonotype was detected only a few times. J is TRBJ1-2 and V is TRBV9; D ambiguous. Germline CDR1 and CDR2: SGDLS and YYNGEE. V lost 3 bases and J 4 bases, leaving 1 base between the germline ends. The length of the CDR3 is 10 residues. CDR3 in amino acids: CASSGYGYTF. The DNA for the CDR3 is TGTGCCAGCAGCGGCTATGGCTACACCTTC.

This chain uses TRBV5-1 with TRBJ2-2; D gene ambiguous. Germline values: CDR1 SGHRS, CDR2 YFSETQ. The V end was cut by 4 bases, the J end by 6 bases, with 16 bases between. The CDR3 loop spans 15 amino acids. CDR3 nucleotides: TGCGCCAGCAGCGACGCTCCCCTTGGGCCCGGGGAGCTGTTTTTT. Residues: CASSDAPLGPGELFF.

This clonotype was counted between two and nine times. The genes are TRBV14 and TRBJ2-7; D gene uncertain. V was pared by 0 bases and J by 7 bases, with 10 bases between. CDR3 size: 13 residues. Per the germline V gene, CDR1 is SGHDN and CDR2 is FVKESK. The CDR3 sequence is CASSQDLPSEQYV. The CDR3 DNA reads TGTGCCAGCAGCCAAGATCTTCCAAGTGAGCAGTACGTC.

There are a few counts of this clonotype. The DNA for the CDR3 is TGTGCCATCAGTGCAGGGGCCCCGACCCTCCAAGAGACCCAGTACTTC. This sequence encodes CAISAGAPTLQETQYF. V and J are TRBV10-3 and TRBJ2-5; maybe TRBD1 (6 bases). The ends were cut back, 4 bases at V and 1 base at J, with 16 bases in the middle. The CDR3 runs 16 residues. Germline loops: CDR1 ENHRY, CDR2 SYGVKD.

This clonotype was picked up a small number of times. The V gene is TRBV9, the J gene TRBJ2-5, with D maybe TRBD2 (5 bases). Trimming left V 3 bases short and J 5 bases short, with 14 bases between. CDR3 size: 14 residues. Per germline, CDR1 SGDLS and CDR2 YYNGEE. The CDR3 protein is CASSALGVQETQYF. For the CDR3, the DNA is TGTGCCAGCAGCGCCCTCGGGGTTCAGGAGACCCAGTACTTC.

This clonotype was counted a single time. J is TRBJ1-2 and V is TRBV4-2; D unresolved. Trimming cost V 3 bases and J 2 bases, with 16 bases left between them. CDR3 length equals 16 residues. Germline V gene lookup returns CDR1 LGHNA and CDR2 YNFKEQ. In DNA form, the CDR3 reads TGTGCCAGCAGCCATGCCTATGCGGGTCAGAACTATGGCTACACCTTC. It is translated as CASSHAYAGQNYGYTF.

V gene TRBV9 combines with J gene TRBJ2-7, with a possible D match to TRBD2 (7 bases). Germline V gene lookup returns CDR1 SGDLS and CDR2 YYNGEE. Trimming stripped 2 bases from V and 1 base from J, with 13 bases between. This CDR3 has 15 residues. CDR3 sequence: CASSVGGGGSYEQYV. The CDR3 DNA follows: TGTGCCAGCAGCGTTGGAGGGGGGGGGTCCTACGAGCAGTACGTC.

A few counts support this clonotype. The rearrangement uses TRBV5-1 and TRBJ2-3; 9 bases are a match to TRBD1. The V segment lost 3 bases and the J segment 4 bases; nucleotides outside the gene matches: 6. Germline V gene lookup returns CDR1 SGHRS and CDR2 YFSETQ. The CDR3 is 15 amino acids. The CDR3 coding sequence is TGCGCCAGCAGCTCCGGGACAGGGATGCCAGATACGCAGTATTTT. It is translated as CASSSGTGMPDTQYF.

This clonotype was recorded at least ten times. V and J are TRBV5-1 and TRBJ1-1, with D hard to call. This CDR3 spans 14 amino acids. Germline CDR1 is SGHRS and CDR2 is YFSETQ. Trimming left V 0 bases short and J 1 base short, with 7 bases between. As DNA, the CDR3 is TGCGCCAGCAGCTTGGAGGGTGGGAACACTGAAGCTTTCTTT. Residues: CASSLEGGNTEAFF.

CDR3 coding DNA: TGTGCCAGCAGCCTAAGACAGGGGGCGAGGAAGACTGAAGCTTTCTTT. Translation gives CASSLRQGARKTEAFF. V and J are TRBV7-8 and TRBJ1-1, with 10 bases that match TRBD1. V was clipped by 5 bases and J by 5 bases; unmatched bases: 11. This CDR3 has 16 amino acids. Per the germline V gene, CDR1 is SGHVS and CDR2 is FQNEAQ. Looking up the rest from reference TRBV7-8 and TRBJ1-1 gives the full variable domain: GAGVSQSPRYKVAKRGQDVALRCDPISGHVSLFWYQQALGQGPEFLTYFQNEAQLDKSGLPSDRFFAERPEGSVSTLKIQRTQQEDSAVYLCASSLRQGARKTEAFFGQGTRLTVV.

The chain is built from TRBV27 and TRBJ1-2, with a weak D call TRBD1 (5 bases). Trimming pared 5 bases from V and 3 bases from J, leaving 10 bases between. From germline, CDR1 is MNHEY and CDR2 SMNVEV (reference sequence). The CDR3 consists of 13 residues. CDR3 residues: CASSHGGDYGYTF. CDR3 nucleotide sequence: TGTGCCAGCAGTCACGGGGGGGACTATGGCTACACCTTC.

Ten or more counts support this clonotype. The chain employs TRBV5-5 and TRBJ1-5; possible D gene TRBD1, 6 bases. Germline V gene lookup returns CDR1 SGHKS and CDR2 YYEKEE (reference sequence). Trimming took 4 bases from V and 4 from J, leaving 12 bases between them. The CDR3 loop spans 14 amino acids. This chain's CDR3 is CASSGQSRNQPQHF. The CDR3 bases are TGTGCCAGCAGCGGACAGTCTCGGAATCAGCCCCAGCATTTT. The whole variable domain, filled in from reference TRBV5-5 and TRBJ1-5, reads DAGVTQSPTHLIKTRGQQVTLRCSPISGHKSVSWYQQVLGQGPQFIFQYYEKEERGRGNFPDRFSARQFPNYSSELNVNALLLGDSALYLCASSGQSRNQPQHFGDGTRLSIL.

The chain has TRBV11-2 and TRBJ1-2, with D hard to call. Trimming took off 2 bases at V and 4 bases at J, with 8 bases between the two ends. CDR3 length equals 13 residues. CDR1 is SGHAT, CDR2 FQNNGV, per germline. CDR3 residues: CASSLSWGYGYTF. In nucleotides, the CDR3 is TGTGCCAGCAGCTTATCATGGGGCTATGGCTACACCTTC.